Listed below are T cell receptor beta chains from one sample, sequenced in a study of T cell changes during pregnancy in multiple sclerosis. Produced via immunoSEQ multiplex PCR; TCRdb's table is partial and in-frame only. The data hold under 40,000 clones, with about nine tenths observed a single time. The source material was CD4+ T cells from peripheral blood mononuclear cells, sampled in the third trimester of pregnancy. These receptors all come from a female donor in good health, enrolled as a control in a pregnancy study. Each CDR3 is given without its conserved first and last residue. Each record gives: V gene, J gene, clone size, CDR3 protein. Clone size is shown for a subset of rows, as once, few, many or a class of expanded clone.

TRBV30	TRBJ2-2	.	AWSVLGQGHTGELF
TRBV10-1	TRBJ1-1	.	ASSGGNTEAF
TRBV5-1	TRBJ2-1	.	ASGGQPPEQF
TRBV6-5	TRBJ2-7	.	ASGDRVQY
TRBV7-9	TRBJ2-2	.	ASSLALNLGGELF
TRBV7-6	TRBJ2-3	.	ASSSQASTDTQY
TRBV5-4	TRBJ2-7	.	ASSRRQGGEQY
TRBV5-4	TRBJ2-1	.	ASSTALTGYNEQF
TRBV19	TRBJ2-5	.	ASSMARTSGSVGETQY
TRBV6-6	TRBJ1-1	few	ASSDWGGNTEAF
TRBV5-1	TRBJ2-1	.	ASSLTGGSAYNEQF
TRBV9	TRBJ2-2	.	ASSVRAGAGTGELF
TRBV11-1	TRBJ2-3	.	ASSTGLADTQY
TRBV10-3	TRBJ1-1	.	AISEGGAGPLNTEAF
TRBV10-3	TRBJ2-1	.	AISEGSGGGDEQF
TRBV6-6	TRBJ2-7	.	ASIPTSGGGEQY
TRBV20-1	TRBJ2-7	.	SSRGNYEQY
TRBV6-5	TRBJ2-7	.	ASSYLAGPSYEQY
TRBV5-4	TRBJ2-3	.	ASSREDTQY
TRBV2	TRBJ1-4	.	ATPTQYRGEGEKLF
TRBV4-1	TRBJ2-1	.	ASSQDQRGHSYNEQF
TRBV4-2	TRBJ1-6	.	ASSQEQDRNSPLH
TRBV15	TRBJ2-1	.	ATSRDLGGRYNEQF
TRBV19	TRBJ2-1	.	ASTSDRFNEQF
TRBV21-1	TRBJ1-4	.	ASPRRDGNEKLF
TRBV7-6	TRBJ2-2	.	ASSLAGGANTGELF
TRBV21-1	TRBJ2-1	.	ASIPPAGGPYNEQF
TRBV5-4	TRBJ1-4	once	ASSWETGRNEKLF
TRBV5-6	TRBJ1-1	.	ASSLEVVGEENTEAF
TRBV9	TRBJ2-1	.	ASSVGRTSNNEQF
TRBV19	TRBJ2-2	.	ASIKRGSYTGELF
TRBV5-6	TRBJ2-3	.	ASSFRLVSDTQY
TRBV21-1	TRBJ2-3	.	ASSKGRRPTVGSDTQY
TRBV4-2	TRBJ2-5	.	ASSQDGREETQY
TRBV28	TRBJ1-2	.	ASRPLGLTSGPGYT
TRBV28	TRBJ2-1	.	ASSRDSQQVEQF
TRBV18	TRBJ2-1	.	ASSPQLAGDSNEQF
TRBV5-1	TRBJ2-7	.	ASSLGAASSYEQY
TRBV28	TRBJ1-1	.	ASSSPPQGNTEAF
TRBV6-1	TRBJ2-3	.	ASSVWTGARGPQY
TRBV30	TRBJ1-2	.	AWIWSRDYGYT
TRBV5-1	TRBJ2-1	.	ASSSRTSGNNEQF
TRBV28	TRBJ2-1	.	ASSPSRLLEPYNEQF
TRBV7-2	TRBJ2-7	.	ASSPGTGSSYEQY
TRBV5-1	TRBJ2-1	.	ASSLTSGGGGNEQF